This entry lists 21 T cell receptor beta chains sequenced from one sample in a study of patients and donors after allogeneic stem cell transplantation. TCRdb fed the RT-PCR reads into MiXCR, producing one record per CDR3 protein. Of about a million distinct CDR3 sequences in the sample, under 20% were seen once. Sequenced sample: blood, either unsorted or a sorted T cell fraction (not recorded which). Source of these receptors: a human donor who was either an allogeneic HSCT recipient or a stem cell or donor lymphocyte infusion donor (not recorded which). It is not recorded whose cells these are; they may come from a transplant donor.

V gene TRBV27 combines with J gene TRBJ1-1, with 8 bases identical to TRBD1. CDR3 size: 15 residues. CDR1 and CDR2 (germline): MNHEY, SMNVEV (reference sequence). V lost 4 bases, J lost 5 bases, and 9 bases stayed unmatched. DNA of the CDR3: TGTGCCAGCAGTTCGGACACAGGGGGTAATACTGAAGCTTTCTTT. Its protein is CASSSDTGGNTEAFF.

This clonotype turned up a few times. V is TRBV9 and J is TRBJ1-5; D gene uncertain. Germline-derived CDR1 and CDR2 are SGDLS and YYNGEE. V dropped 0 bases and J dropped 6 bases, with 10 bases sitting between them. This CDR3 spans 14 amino acids. This CDR3 reads CASSVGTLSQPQHF. DNA of the CDR3: TGTGCCAGCAGCGTAGGTACATTGAGTCAGCCCCAGCATTTT.

A few counts support this clonotype. CDR3 amino acids: CATSEIRLSYEQYF. The CDR3 DNA follows: TGTGCCACCAGCGAAATAAGGCTTTCCTACGAGCAGTACTTC. J is TRBJ2-7 and V is TRBV15; no definite D call. Germline lookup yields CDR1 LNHNV and CDR2 YYDKDF (reference sequence). Trimming left V 5 bases short and J 1 base short, with 12 bases between. This CDR3 has 14 residues.

This clonotype was seen a handful of times. The rearrangement links TRBV12-3 or TRBV12-4 to TRBJ2-2, with TRBD1 identical over 9 bases. The CDR3 totals 15 residues. After removal of 6 bases from V and 3 bases from J, the junction contained 5 bases not matched to a gene. DNA of the CDR3: TGTGCCAGCAGCCTACAGGGGGCGTACACCGGGGAGCTGTTTTTT. It is translated as CASSLQGAYTGELFF.

This clonotype was counted many times. The chain recombines TRBV20-1 with TRBJ2-7, with TRBD2 identical over 9 bases. The germline CDR1 and CDR2 sequences are DFQATT and SNEGSKA (reference sequence). The junction had 15 bases not matched to a gene; V was cut back by 0 bases and J by 3 bases. This CDR3 has 18 amino acids. CDR3 sequence: CSARDQSGLAGPLYEQYF. The DNA of the CDR3 is TGCAGTGCTAGAGATCAGTCCGGTCTAGCGGGGCCCCTCTACGAGCAGTACTTC.

V is TRBV13 and J is TRBJ2-1, with 13 positions matching TRBD2. From germline, CDR1 is PRHDT and CDR2 FYEKMQ (reference sequence). V dropped 6 bases and J dropped 5; count of bases not matched to a gene: 7. The CDR3 length is 16 residues. The CDR3 spells CASRTSGRAVNNEQFF. CDR3 nucleotide sequence: TGTGCCAGCAGAACTAGCGGGAGGGCCGTAAACAATGAGCAGTTCTTC.

This clonotype was observed a handful of times. The chain recombines TRBV20-1 with TRBJ2-3, with no clear D. CDR1 is DFQATT and CDR2 is SNEGSKA in the germline V gene (reference sequence). This CDR3 has 15 residues. V lost 6 bases and J lost 7, with 23 bases in between. CDR3 DNA: TGCAGTGCCCGGAGTTCCGGCCATAGTCCCCATACGCAGTATTTT. Translated: CSARSSGHSPHTQYF.

This clonotype was counted between two and nine times. At one end, the junction sequence differs from germline, possibly due to a read error. Here the CDR3 reads CSARLSLTGLAETF. CDR3 DNA sequence: TGCAGTGCTAGATTGTCCCTCACGGGACTAGCGGAGACATTC. The rearrangement uses TRBV20-1 and TRBJ2-7; 11 bases map to TRBD2. The germline gives CDR1 DFQATT, CDR2 SNEGSKA (reference sequence). The CDR3 is 14 amino acids.

The chain links TRBV2 to TRBJ2-6, with TRBD1 as a possible D gene (6 bases). V was shortened by 7 bases and J by 0 bases, with 13 bases between the two germline ends. The germline gives CDR1 SNHLY, CDR2 FYNNEI. The CDR3 has 16 amino acids. CDR3 protein: CASTRGSHSGANVLTF. CDR3 coding DNA: TGTGCCAGCACCAGGGGCAGCCACTCTGGGGCCAACGTCCTGACTTTC.

This clonotype was found a few times. The chain has TRBV11-2 and TRBJ2-1; 10 nucleotides line up with TRBD1. The V gene end was trimmed by 1 base and the J gene end by 8 bases; junction bases not matched to a gene: 2. Per the germline V gene, CDR1 is SGHAT and CDR2 is FQNNGV. The CDR3 covers 14 residues. This chain's CDR3 is CASSLGQGAYEQFF. CDR3 nucleotides: TGTGCCAGCAGCTTAGGACAGGGGGCCTATGAGCAGTTCTTC.

CDR3: CASSSGTSGEETQYF. DNA of the CDR3: TGCGCCAGCAGCTCGGGGACTAGCGGAGAAGAGACCCAGTACTTC. This chain joins TRBV5-1 and TRBJ2-5; 11 bases line up with TRBD2. The CDR3 has 15 amino acids. V lost 3 bases, J lost 3 bases, and 4 bases stayed unmatched. The germline gives CDR1 SGHRS, CDR2 YFSETQ.

This clonotype was found many times. The chain carries TRBV12-3 or TRBV12-4 and TRBJ1-4; D not resolved. The CDR3 is made up of 13 amino acids. Trimming took off 7 bases at V and 8 bases at J, with 14 bases between the two ends. For the CDR3, the DNA is TGTGCCAGCAACCCGATGCTAGGGGAAAAACTGTTTTTT. Protein product: CASNPMLGEKLFF.

There are a few counts of this clonotype. This sequence joins TRBV4-3 and TRBJ2-3, with TRBD2 matching 7 bases. CDR1 LGHNA and CDR2 YSLEER come from the germline V gene. The length of the CDR3 is 16 residues. Losses at the gene ends were 3 bases for V and 5 bases for J; bases not matched to a gene: 11. For the CDR3, the DNA is TGCGCCAGCAGCCAGGAGCCAACTAGCGTGGGAGATACGCAGTATTTT. Translated, it gives CASSQEPTSVGDTQYF.

This clonotype was picked up many times. The rearrangement links TRBV7-2 to TRBJ2-7; 7 nucleotides align to TRBD2. Trimming at V came to 2 bases and at J to 3 bases, leaving 4 bases not matched to a gene. CDR1 is SGHTA, CDR2 FQGNSA, per germline. The length of the CDR3 is 14 residues. CDR3 in amino acids: CASSLKRDYYEQYF. CDR3 in DNA: TGTGCCAGCAGCTTAAAGAGGGACTACTACGAGCAGTACTTC.

This clonotype was picked up a small number of times. This chain connects TRBV15 to TRBJ2-5, with D hard to call. Germline values: CDR1 LNHNV, CDR2 YYDKDF (reference sequence). V shed 1 base and J shed 5 bases, with 5 bases lying between them. The CDR3 contains 12 residues. The CDR3 region has the DNA TGTGCCACCAGCAGAGCTAAGGAGACCCAGTACTTC. Amino acids: CATSRAKETQYF.

There are a few counts of this clonotype. The genes are TRBV27 and TRBJ2-7, with 12 bases that match TRBD2. Germline V gene sequence: CDR1 MNHEY, CDR2 SMNVEV (reference sequence). V was pared by 5 bases and J by 4 bases, with 6 bases of the junction left unmatched. The CDR3 totals 15 residues. CDR3 nucleotides: TGTGCCAGCAGTATCGGACTAGCGGGAAGGTACGAGCAGTACTTC. Encoded protein: CASSIGLAGRYEQYF.

The CDR3 sequence is CASSLGPERRIFGYTF. CDR3 in DNA: TGCGCCAGCAGCTTGGGGCCGGAAAGGAGAATTTTTGGCTACACCTTC. The chain couples TRBV5-1 to TRBJ1-2, with D unresolved. Trimming shortened V by 0 bases and J by 7 bases, and 19 bases separated the two germline ends. Germline V gives CDR1 SGHRS, CDR2 YFSETQ. This CDR3 is built from 16 residues.

This clonotype was detected ten times or more. This rearrangement joins TRBV12-3 or TRBV12-4 to TRBJ2-7, with 10 bases aligning to TRBD1. V gave up 6 bases and J gave up 3 bases; unmatched junction bases: 8. The CDR3 totals 15 residues. The DNA of the CDR3 is TGTGCCAGCAGGGAGACCGGGACAGGGGTCTACGAGCAGTACTTC. Protein product: CASRETGTGVYEQYF.

In its sample, this clonotype was seen a few times. V and J are TRBV12-3 or TRBV12-4 and TRBJ1-1, with D possibly being TRBD1 (5 bases). The CDR3 runs 13 residues. V lost 4 bases and J 9 bases, leaving 15 bases between the germline ends. The CDR3 DNA reads TGTGCCAGCAGTTCGGGGCCGGGATTTAAAGCTTTCTTT. Translating it yields CASSSGPGFKAFF.

This clonotype has ten or more counts. The chain combines TRBV10-3 with TRBJ1-3; no clear D gene. CDR3 length: 14 amino acids. Per germline, CDR1 ENHRY and CDR2 SYGVKD. Trimming pared 7 bases from V and 0 bases from J, leaving 10 bases between. In DNA form, the CDR3 reads TGTGCCATCATTGACGGATTCTCTGGAAACACCATATATTTT. Translation gives CAIIDGFSGNTIYF.

This chain uses TRBV6-5 with TRBJ2-7; TRBD1 or TRBD2 may be the D gene (6 bases each). This CDR3 spans 12 amino acids. V gave up 11 bases and J gave up 0 bases, with 11 bases separating them. Per the germline V gene, CDR1 is MNHEY and CDR2 is SVGAGI. The CDR3 sequence: CAGGRPSYEQYF. Here the CDR3 DNA reads TGTGCCGGGGGGCGACCCTCCTACGAGCAGTACTTC.